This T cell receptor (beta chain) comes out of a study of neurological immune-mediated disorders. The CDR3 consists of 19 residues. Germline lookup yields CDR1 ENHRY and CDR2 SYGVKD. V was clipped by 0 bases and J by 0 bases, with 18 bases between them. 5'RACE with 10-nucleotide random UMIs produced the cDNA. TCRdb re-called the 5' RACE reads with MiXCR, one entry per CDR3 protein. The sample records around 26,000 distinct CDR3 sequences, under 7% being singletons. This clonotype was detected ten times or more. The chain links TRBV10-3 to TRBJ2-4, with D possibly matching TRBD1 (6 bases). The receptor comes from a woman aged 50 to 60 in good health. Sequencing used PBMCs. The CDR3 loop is CAISESKTGSHLAKNIQYF. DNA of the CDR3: TGTGCCATCAGTGAGTCGAAGACAGGATCTCATCTAGCCAAAAACATTCAGTACTTC.